This T cell receptor (beta chain) derives from a study of blood T cell repertoires in COVID-19. Cohort assignment relied on participant-reported clinical history. Germline loops: CDR1 MNHEY, CDR2 SMNVEV (reference sequence). This CDR3 has 14 residues. Trimming removed 5 bases from V and 6 bases from J; junction bases left unmatched: 7. In the source study's methods: Scientists estimated how many nucleated cells there were by amplifying reference gene primers. Clones were sequenced by immunoSEQ multiplex PCR, and TCRdb holds only the in-frame ones, with some missing. The V and J calls and clone size are taken from that table; D and trimming were inferred from the DNA. Of roughly 360,000 clones listed, more than 75% are singletons. This clone was seen just once.

The sample consisted of PBMCs or T cells enriched from blood (not recorded which). The chain uses TRBV27 and TRBJ1-5; 7 bases are shared with TRBD1. This TCR was sampled from a woman aged 25 to 39 with acute COVID-19. CDR3 DNA sequence: TGTGCCAGCAGTCTAAACAGGGGTGGTCAGCCCCAGCATTTT. It codes for CASSLNRGGQPQHF.